This T cell receptor beta chain was sequenced during a study of blood T cell repertoires in COVID-19. Study details: Spain, Italy and the United States supplied samples that represented acute and convalescent COVID-19. The analysed material was cDNA or gDNA that came from T cells, B-cell-depleted T cells, or PBMCs.

The authors' processing: Researchers report that nucleated cell counts were estimated from reference gene primer amplification. Here immunoSEQ multiplex PCR was the method, and the copy in TCRdb shows in-frame clones only, minus some. That table gives V, J and clone size, and the DNA gave D and trimming. Among 43,000 or so clones listed, around 79% were seen once. Sequenced: peripheral blood. The sequence was obtained from a woman aged 55-75 years with acute or convalescent COVID-19.

The CDR3 region is CAWSVPGSGYGYTF. The CDR3 region has the DNA TGTGCCTGGAGTGTACCTGGGAGTGGCTATGGCTACACCTTC. The V gene is TRBV30, the J gene TRBJ1-2; D uncertain. Germline-derived CDR1 and CDR2 are GTSNPN and SVGIG (reference sequence). The length of the CDR3 is 14 residues. The germline V and J ends were trimmed by 0 bases and 4 bases, with 12 bases remaining between them.